These 23 T cell receptor beta chains share one sample of origin, sequenced in a study of T cell responses to AZD1222 COVID-19 vaccine. The repertoire was sequenced with immunoSEQ multiplex PCR; TCRdb's copy has only in-frame clones and lacks some. This table has about 110,000 clones, 70% to 90% appearing once. The input for sequencing was peripheral blood, taken 28 days after the second AZD1222 dose. The receptor set was obtained from an adult who received the AZD1222 COVID-19 vaccine.

This clone was recorded once. V and J are TRBV11-2 and TRBJ2-4; 11 bases are a match to TRBD2. Trimming removed 6 bases from V and 0 bases from J; junction bases left unmatched: 13. The V gene's germline CDR1 is SGHAT and CDR2 FQNNGV. The CDR3 runs 19 residues. The DNA of the CDR3 is TGTGCCAGCAGTCCATTCCTAGCGGGAGGACCAGTAGCCAAAAACATTCAGTACTTC. Translation: CASSPFLAGGPVAKNIQYF.

The CDR3 sequence: CASSLNYGLAGSTDTQYF. Here the CDR3 DNA reads TGTGCCAGCAGCTTAAACTATGGACTAGCGGGCTCCACAGATACGCAGTATTTT. This sequence joins TRBV7-6 and TRBJ2-3; 11 nucleotides match TRBD2. Trimming took 2 bases from V and 2 from J; bases not matched to a gene: 9. The CDR3 loop spans 18 amino acids. Germline CDR1 is SGHVS and CDR2 is FNYEAQ.

The V call is TRBV27, the J call TRBJ2-3; 12 bases fit TRBD2. The J segment lost 4 bases and the V segment lost 5 bases, leaving 4 bases of the junction unmatched. The CDR3 runs 15 residues. CDR1 is MNHEY and CDR2 is SMNVEV in the germline V gene (reference sequence). The CDR3 DNA reads as TGTGCCAGCAGTAAAAGACTAGCGGGGGCAGATACGCAGTATTTT. Protein sequence: CASSKRLAGADTQYF.

This clone was detected only a few times. V and J are TRBV5-1 and TRBJ1-6; no firm D call. V lost 4 bases to trimming and J lost 10 bases, with 21 bases between them. Germline lookup yields CDR1 SGHRS and CDR2 YFSETQ. The length of the CDR3 is 16 residues. The CDR3 DNA is TGCGCCAGCAGCATAGGCTCGGGGAATAGAGGGTCACCCCTCCACTTT. This encodes CASSIGSGNRGSPLHF. The full variable domain, rest sourced from reference TRBV5-1 and TRBJ1-6, is KAGVTQTPRYLIKTRGQQVTLSCSPISGHRSVSWYQQTPGQGLQFLFEYFSETQRNKGNFPGRFSGRQFSNSRSEMNVSTLELGDSALYLCASSIGSGNRGSPLHFGNGTRLTVT.

CDR3 in DNA: TGTGCCAGCAGCCAAGATAGGGGGACTAAGTCCTACAATGAGCAGTTCTTC. Translation: CASSQDRGTKSYNEQFF. V usage is TRBV3-1 (or the pseudogene TRBV3-2) and J usage is TRBJ2-1, with a weak D call TRBD2 (7 bases). This CDR3 spans 17 amino acids. Germline V lookup: CDR1 LGHDT, CDR2 YNNKEL (reference sequence). Trimming took 0 bases from V and 1 from J, leaving 13 bases between them.

This clone was seen a single time. The rearrangement links TRBV6-5 to TRBJ1-3; unclear D gene. V lost 3 bases, J lost 0 bases, and 9 bases lay in between. CDR3 length equals 15 residues. CDR1 is MNHEY, CDR2 SVGAGI, per germline. CDR3 sequence: CASSYLSFSGNTIYF. CDR3 sequence (DNA): TGTGCCAGCAGTTATTTATCCTTCTCTGGAAACACCATATATTTT.

The genes are TRBV5-8 and TRBJ1-3; D not resolved. With 0 bases removed from V and 2 bases from J, the gap between germline ends came to 9 bases. Germline CDR1 is SGHTS and CDR2 is YDEGEE. This CDR3 region has 15 residues. In DNA form, the CDR3 reads TGTGCCAGCAGCTTGGATGTTCGGACTGGAAACACCATATATTTT. Translation: CASSLDVRTGNTIYF.

The chain couples TRBV7-9 to TRBJ1-6, with TRBD1 matching over 9 bases. The CDR3 is 17 amino acids. CDR1 and CDR2 from the germline V gene are SEHNR and FQNEAQ (reference sequence). Trimming took 0 bases from V and 7 from J; bases not matched to a gene: 7. In DNA form, the CDR3 reads TGTGCCAGCAGCTTAGCGGTTGGGACAGGGCGGAATTCACCCCTCCACTTT. Protein: CASSLAVGTGRNSPLHF.

This chain joins TRBV10-3 and TRBJ1-5; D is unclear. The CDR3 sequence is 16 residues long. Germline-derived CDR1 and CDR2 are ENHRY and SYGVKD. The germline V and J ends were trimmed by 3 bases and 5 bases, with 17 bases remaining between them. As DNA, the CDR3 is TGTGCCATCAGTGAACATGTGGTCCCGGACGATCAGCCCCAGCATTTT. Protein: CAISEHVVPDDQPQHF.

The chain employs TRBV5-1 and TRBJ2-7, with 9 bases matching TRBD2. The CDR3 consists of 15 residues. J was trimmed by 5 bases and V by 1 base; bases with no gene match: 7. The germline V gene has CDR1 SGHRS and CDR2 YFSETQ. CDR3 residues: CASSLKRGAVNEQYF. The CDR3 DNA reads as TGCGCCAGCAGCTTGAAGCGGGGGGCGGTTAACGAGCAGTACTTC.

The chain links TRBV28 to TRBJ2-7; 7 positions agree with TRBD2. J gave up 1 base and V 6 bases, and 6 bases lay outside the gene matches. Germline-derived CDR1 and CDR2 are MDHEN and SYDVKM. The CDR3 sequence is 14 residues long. The CDR3 is CASRPRDYSYEQYF. DNA for the CDR3: TGTGCCAGCAGGCCCCGGGACTATTCCTACGAGCAGTACTTC.

Only one count was recorded for this clone. The chain recombines TRBV3-1 (or the pseudogene TRBV3-2) with TRBJ2-7; D ambiguous. The germline gives CDR1 LGHDT, CDR2 YNNKEL (reference sequence). Trimming removed 1 base at V and 4 bases at J, with 8 bases between. This CDR3 is 13 amino acids long. DNA of the CDR3: TGTGCCAGCAGCCAAGCCCCCGAGTACGAGCAGTACTTC. It specifies CASSQAPEYEQYF.

This rearrangement joins TRBV18 to TRBJ1-4; no clear D. Trimming cost V 3 bases and J 6 bases, with 11 bases left between them. CDR3 length: 14 amino acids. Germline loops: CDR1 KGHSH, CDR2 LQKENI. The DNA for the CDR3 is TGTGCCAGCTCACCGGTCCGAAGCTATGAAAAACTGTTTTTT. Translating it yields CASSPVRSYEKLFF.

The chain uses TRBV6-5 and TRBJ2-3; D gene unclear. V shed 6 bases and J shed 2 bases, with 9 bases lying between them. Germline V gene sequence: CDR1 MNHEY, CDR2 SVGAGI. There are 13 residues in the CDR3. CDR3 region: CASRGPYTDTQYF. The CDR3 DNA reads TGTGCCAGCAGGGGTCCCTACACAGATACGCAGTATTTT.

In DNA form, the CDR3 reads TGTGCCAGCTCACCTCGACGGGAAGGAGAGACCCAGTACTTC. This translates into CASSPRREGETQYF. V usage is TRBV18 and J usage is TRBJ2-5; a possible D gene is TRBD2 (5 bases). Germline lookup yields CDR1 KGHSH and CDR2 LQKENI. V was trimmed by 3 bases and J by 4 bases, leaving 12 bases between them. There are 14 residues in the CDR3.

DNA for the CDR3: TGTGCCAGCAGTTTATTACCCAGGGGACAGGAGTACGAGCAGTACTTC. Translated, it gives CASSLLPRGQEYEQYF. The chain is built from TRBV27 and TRBJ2-7, with 8 bases lining up with TRBD1. The V gene end was trimmed by 1 base and the J gene end by 4 bases; junction bases not matched to a gene: 9. Germline assignment: CDR1 MNHEY and CDR2 SMNVEV (reference sequence). The CDR3 loop spans 16 amino acids.

The chain has TRBV6-2 or TRBV6-3 and TRBJ2-5; possibly TRBD2 for D (6 bases). Germline CDR1 and CDR2: MNHEY and SVGEGT. The CDR3 is 17 residues long. Between the trimmed V and J ends, which lost 3 bases and 1 base, there was a span of 18 bases. CDR3 amino acids: CASSYTSGLAIQETQYF. CDR3 bases: TGTGCCAGCAGTTATACCTCGGGCCTAGCGATCCAAGAGACCCAGTACTTC.

The V call is TRBV9, the J call TRBJ2-7; 10 bases are a match to TRBD1. The CDR3 totals 15 residues. Germline V CDR1 and CDR2: SGDLS, YYNGEE. Germline trimming cut 4 bases from V and 4 bases from J; bases unmatched to any gene: 8. The DNA of the CDR3 is TGTGCCAGCAGCCCAGTGGGGACAGGGGATTACGAGCAGTACTTC. This sequence encodes CASSPVGTGDYEQYF.

This clone has a single count. The chain recombines TRBV3-1 (or the pseudogene TRBV3-2) with TRBJ2-3; TRBD1 agrees at 9 bases. From germline, CDR1 is LGHDT and CDR2 YNNKEL (reference sequence). The V gene end was trimmed by 4 bases and the J gene end by 4 bases; junction bases not matched to a gene: 15. The CDR3 contains 18 residues. CDR3 in amino acids: CASSPLPGQGYFPDTQYF. In nucleotides, the CDR3 is TGTGCCAGCAGCCCCCTACCGGGACAGGGTTATTTCCCAGATACGCAGTATTTT.

This clone was recorded only once. The chain has TRBV28 and TRBJ2-2; TRBD1 agrees at 9 bases. After removal of 5 bases from V and 3 bases from J, the junction contained 7 bases not matched to a gene. The CDR3 totals 16 residues. In germline, CDR1 is MDHEN, CDR2 SYDVKM. The CDR3 reads CASSPKGTGHTGELFF. The CDR3 DNA reads TGTGCCAGCAGTCCCAAGGGGACAGGGCACACCGGGGAGCTGTTTTTT.

V gene TRBV12-5 combines with J gene TRBJ1-4, with 7 bases matching TRBD1. The CDR3 spans 15 residues. V lost 5 bases, J lost 10 bases, and 13 bases stayed unmatched. Germline V gene sequence: CDR1 LGHNT, CDR2 FRNRAP. CDR3 bases: TGTGCTAGTGGTCCGAGGACAGGCCTACAGGGAAAACTGTTTTTT. It specifies CASGPRTGLQGKLFF.

The chain uses TRBV19 and TRBJ1-1, with 8 positions matching TRBD1. The V gene's germline CDR1 is LNHDA and CDR2 SQIVND (reference sequence). V lost 8 bases, J lost 2 bases, and 4 bases stayed unmatched. The CDR3 covers 13 residues. The CDR3 spells CASADRVNTEAFF. CDR3 bases: TGTGCCAGTGCGGACAGGGTTAACACTGAAGCTTTCTTT.

The rearrangement links TRBV9 to TRBJ2-3; D is uncertain. V was clipped by 6 bases and J by 0 bases, with 8 bases between them. Germline CDR1 SGDLS, CDR2 YYNGEE. The CDR3 loop spans 13 amino acids. The CDR3 coding sequence is TGTGCCAGCAACGGTGGGAGCACAGATACGCAGTATTTT. Translating it yields CASNGGSTDTQYF.